A selection of T cell receptor beta chains follows, all from one sample in a study of T cell changes during pregnancy in multiple sclerosis. The data were produced by immunoSEQ multiplex PCR, yet TCRdb's version contains in-frame clones alone and is incomplete. The table records over 40,000 clones, roughly 91% of them present only once. The sequences come from CD8+ T cells from peripheral blood mononuclear cells, collected after pregnancy. The receptors were sampled from a female donor in good health, enrolled as a control in a pregnancy study. Each CDR3 is given without its conserved first and last residue. The D gene is left open where the match is weak.

D	V	J	CDR3
.	TRBV6-5	TRBJ2-2	ASSFPGGELF
TRBD1	TRBV27	TRBJ1-5	ASSQTGFNQPQH
.	TRBV27	TRBJ1-2	ASSLSGDPYGYT
TRBD1	TRBV7-9	TRBJ1-2	ASSSTPGQGAYGYT
.	TRBV9	TRBJ1-1	ASSAAAQMNTEAF
TRBD1	TRBV11-1	TRBJ2-7	ASSYDGGTGTGTFGEQY
TRBD2	TRBV4-3	TRBJ2-1	ASSQDHSGGYNEQF
.	TRBV10-1	TRBJ2-7	ASSEVGDRMTGEQY
.	TRBV6-6	TRBJ2-1	ASSYSGDNEQF
TRBD1	TRBV9	TRBJ1-6	ASSAPGQGNSPLH
.	TRBV15	TRBJ2-7	ATSKPDSHYEQY
.	TRBV7-5	TRBJ1-1	ARSPRTHMNTEAF
.	TRBV7-8	TRBJ1-2	ASSPDRPGNYGYT
.	TRBV6-1	TRBJ2-7	ASSFGGVRYEQY
.	TRBV25-1	TRBJ2-6	ASSQSPSSGANVLT
.	TRBV7-8	TRBJ1-2	ASSYIGLGARTYGYT
TRBD2	TRBV4-3	TRBJ2-2	ASSLSTSGASGGELF
TRBD1	TRBV7-9	TRBJ1-2	ASSLGTGERYT
.	TRBV7-9	TRBJ1-1	ASSLGQNTEAF
.	TRBV7-3	TRBJ1-4	ASSLSPATNEKLF
TRBD1	TRBV4-1	.	ASSQDQTGSYEQY
.	TRBV7-9	TRBJ2-7	ASSQGNEQY
TRBD2	TRBV27	TRBJ2-1	ASSLSRGLAGGQL
TRBD2	TRBV6-4	TRBJ2-3	ASSELAGGLGTDTQY
.	TRBV6-5	TRBJ1-2	ASTQPGDYGYT
.	TRBV28	TRBJ2-3	ASNVAGTTDTQY
.	TRBV9	TRBJ1-2	ASSGRGGYT
.	TRBV27	TRBJ1-6	ASSQGSSPLH
.	TRBV9	TRBJ2-5	ASSVGELGQETQY
TRBD1	TRBV15	TRBJ1-2	ATRTGGDPYGYT
.	TRBV4-3	TRBJ2-7	ASSQAYTSYEQY